This T cell receptor beta chain emerged from a study of shared clonotypes between healthy human individuals (dated by TCRdb to 2019 to 2021). Broadly, across the study: The cohort comprised a couple of women and a few men aged 18 to 49 years. To increase sequencing depth and limit assay-specific biases, TCR repertoire library preparation and sequencing were carried out by different laboratories using diverse techniques. To estimate repertoire size and how much clonotype sharing occurs between individuals, the study deeply sequenced the blood TCR repertoires of several healthy adults. Leukapheresis yielded between about 0.94 and 10 billion PBMCs per donor. Per donor, three plates each were used for CD4 naive and CD4 memory, two for CD8 naive, and one for CD8 memory. The full study reports these points: Naive subsets generally had larger estimated clonotype richness than memory subsets did. The genetic and exposure-history diversity represented was limited by the small number of donors. Higher generation probabilities were observed for clonotypes shared by all four sorted-subset donors than for non-shared clonotypes. About 5% of naive CD4, 3% to 4% of naive CD8, 2.3% of memory CD4, and 0.4% of memory CD8 clonotypes were shared across several donors. Based on pairwise subsampling, the degree of clonotype sharing among donors was expected to be affected by sequencing depth. Rarefaction of sorted-subset datasets indicated incomplete sequencing despite the large sequencing depth. Sampling was restricted to blood, and TCR repertoires in tissues likely differ from the TCR repertoires found in blood.

Sequences MNHNY (CDR1) and SVGAGI (CDR2) are obtained from the germline V gene (reference sequence). Spanning cysteine to phenylalanine, the CDR3 consists of 15 amino acids. Just CDR3 DNA is preserved here, 45 bases in frame from base 1. Trimming leaves V shorter by 1 base and J shorter by 8 bases, with the junction holding 7 bases beyond the gene matches. Donors were healthy HIV-negative adults with no recently reported acute infections or vaccinations. All donors were Caucasian adults living in Nashville, Tennessee, USA. Magnetic negative selection was used to enrich CD4+ T cells, after which naive cells were positively selected on CD45RA and the negative fraction became the memory subset. Blood was obtained by leukapheresis, after which PBMCs were separated by Ficoll-Histopaque density gradient centrifugation and cryopreserved in liquid nitrogen vapor phase. Analytical flow cytometry was used to check the purity and quantity of every magnetically sorted T cell population. Genomic DNA was isolated from every sorted fraction and measured by UV absorbance on a Nanodrop 2000c.

This clone has a count of ten or more. What this receptor recognizes is not known. The sample holds no much larger clone one base away, and base qualities are not on file. Using the deep immunoSEQ assay, TCR CDR3 regions were amplified from genomic DNA by multiplex PCR. For each cell subset, the extracted genomic DNA was distributed evenly across all wells of several immunoSEQ 96-well plates, and each plate served as one replicate. For sorted subsets, roughly 200 ng of genomic DNA, equivalent to around 31,000 T cell genomes, went into each replicate PCR. Purified libraries were quantified with a Qubit 3.0 fluorometer, sized on a Bioanalyzer 2100, and re-quantified with the KAPA Library Quantification kit. A separate single-read 150-cycle Illumina NextSeq 550 flow cell was used to sequence each immunoSEQ 96-well plate. In the authors' own workflow: Because only junctional sequences without quality scores were contained in the immunoSEQ output, filtering matching that applied to full-length reads could not be performed. Sequences were annotated with PyIR, a Python wrapper for IgBLAST v1.9, and V/J genes and CDR3 were assigned using IMGT germline references. Reads were removed for weak V/J assignments (E-value above 1e-6), missing CDR3, stop codons, out-of-frame junctions, or ambiguous translated residues. V3J clonotypes were defined by identical inferred V gene, J gene, and CDR3 amino acid sequence. The percentage overlap between two repertoires was calculated by dividing the number of shared unique clonotypes by the size of the smaller repertoire. Repertoire richness was assessed with RTK rarefaction, the Chao1 estimator, and Recon v2.1 estimates of unobserved clonotypes. OLGA was used to compute generation probabilities for all TCRbeta clonotypes that the gDNA method yielded from a handful of donors. Imported from immuneACCESS, the table was reduced by TCRdb to in-frame sequences with V and J called. These copies leave out some clones; in studies compared against another copy, an unresolved V gene accounts for under half, and the cause of the remainder is not known. The V and J calls and clone size were taken over from that table, and D and trimming were inferred from the DNA. The sample table shows roughly 640,000 clones, and about 74% are seen once. Approximately 1.8% of the sample goes to the ten largest clones.

The sequencing sample was made of memory CD4+ T cells sorted from blood. The meaning of the sample's cell subset or site label: CD45RA-negative fraction. This chain is built from TRBV6-6 and TRBJ1-3; 8 bases in between match TRBD1. This sequence originates from a young woman in good health. The DNA sequence follows: TGTGCCAGCAGTTACTTTACCGGGACAGGAGACACCATATATTTT. Protein translation: CASSYFTGTGDTIYF.